The source of this T cell receptor (beta chain) is a study of cytomegalovirus exposure and HLA in healthy donors. Overall study results and limits: Reportedly, diagnosis of cytomegalovirus status by the classifier showed high specificity and sensitivity. HLA allele associations emerged for fewer than 20,000 TCR beta sequences in a later analysis, at 0.05 false discovery rate.

V dropped 3 bases and J dropped 2 bases, with 8 bases sitting between them. CDR3 length: 12 amino acids. Germline lookup yields CDR1 SQVTM and CDR2 ANQGSEA. In the case of this clone: Antigen specificity is unknown.

This PCR relied on a set of 60 Vbeta primers and 13 Jbeta primers. Only in-frame clones appear in the TCRdb table, and some are missing; sequencing was by immunoSEQ multiplex PCR. The sample includes some 71,000 clones, about 67% of them seen just once. This chain links TRBV29-1 with TRBJ2-7; no reliable D call. The sequence came from a man aged 35 to 55 in good health and CMV-seropositive. Input material: PBMCs. The CDR3 sequence: CSVEAGPYEQYF. CDR3 nucleotides: TGCAGCGTTGAGGCAGGCCCCTACGAGCAGTACTTC.